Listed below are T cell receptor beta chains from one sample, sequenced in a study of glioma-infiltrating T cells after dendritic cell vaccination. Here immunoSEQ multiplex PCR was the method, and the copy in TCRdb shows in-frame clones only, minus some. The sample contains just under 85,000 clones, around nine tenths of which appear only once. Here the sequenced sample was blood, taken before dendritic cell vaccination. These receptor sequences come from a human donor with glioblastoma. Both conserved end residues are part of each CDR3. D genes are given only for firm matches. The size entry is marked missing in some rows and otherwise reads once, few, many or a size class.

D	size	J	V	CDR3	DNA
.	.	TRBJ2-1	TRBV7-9	CASSSRLEQFF	TGTGCCAGCAGCTCGCGTCTAGAGCAGTTCTTC
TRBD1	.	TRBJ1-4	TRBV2	CAGQGALGEKLFF	TGTGCCGGACAGGGGGCCTTGGGTGAAAAACTGTTTTTT
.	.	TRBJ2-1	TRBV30	CAWETGGSYNEQFF	TGTGCCTGGGAAACAGGTGGCTCCTACAATGAGCAGTTCTTC
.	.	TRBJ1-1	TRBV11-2	CASSLGGGNTEAFF	TGTGCCAGCAGCCTAGGGGGGGGGAACACTGAAGCTTTCTTT
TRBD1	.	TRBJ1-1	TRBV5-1	CASSGMTGDTEAFF	TGCGCCAGCAGCGGGATGACAGGGGACACTGAAGCTTTCTTT
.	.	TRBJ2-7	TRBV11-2	CASSLDPSFGAGLSYEQYF	TGTGCCAGCAGCTTAGACCCTTCCTTTGGGGCAGGCCTCTCCTACGAGCAGTACTTC
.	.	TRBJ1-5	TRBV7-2	CASSITGRYSNQPQHF	TGTGCCAGCAGCATTACAGGACGTTATAGCAATCAGCCCCAGCATTTT
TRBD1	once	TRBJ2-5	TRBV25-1	CASIEDRPAETQYF	TGTGCCAGCATCGAGGACAGGCCGGCGGAGACCCAGTACTTC
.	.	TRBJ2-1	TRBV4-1	CASRYPGTSYNEQFF	TGCGCCAGCAGGTATCCCGGGACTTCCTACAATGAGCAGTTCTTC
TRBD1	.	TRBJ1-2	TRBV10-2	CASSDNRGQNYGYTF	TGCGCCAGCAGTGACAACAGGGGGCAGAACTATGGCTACACCTTC
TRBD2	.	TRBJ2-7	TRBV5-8	CASSFASGASYEQYF	TGTGCCAGCAGCTTCGCTAGCGGGGCCTCCTACGAGCAGTACTTC